Shown below are 10 T cell receptor beta chains from a single sample sequenced in a study of blood T cell repertoires in COVID-19. Some clones are missing from TCRdb's copy, which holds only in-frame ones; the method was immunoSEQ multiplex PCR. Of over 90,000 clones in the sample, about 90% were seen once. Sequencing input: peripheral blood. These receptors originate from a human donor in a cohort sampled during active COVID-19.

The chain joins TRBV6-5 to TRBJ1-2; 10 bases fit TRBD1. The CDR3 extends over 15 amino acids. Germline values: CDR1 MNHEY, CDR2 SVGAGI. V trimming: 6 bases; J trimming: 3 bases; junction bases outside the gene matches: 7. The CDR3 bases are TGTGCCAGCAGAGACAGGGGGCGCTTGGACTATGGCTACACCTTC. It is translated as CASRDRGRLDYGYTF.

The chain joins TRBV5-4 to TRBJ1-2; D ambiguous. The CDR3 is 13 residues long. The germline CDR1 and CDR2 sequences are SGHNT and YYREEE (reference sequence). Trimming removed 0 bases from V and 8 bases from J, with 11 bases in between. CDR3 residues: CASSLVRGWGYTF. The CDR3, as DNA: TGTGCCAGCAGCTTGGTGCGGGGTTGGGGCTACACCTTC.

The chain uses TRBV7-9 and TRBJ2-3; TRBD2 matches 9 bases. The CDR3 loop spans 17 amino acids. J lost 4 bases, V lost 2 bases, and 10 bases had no gene match. From germline, CDR1 is SEHNR and CDR2 FQNEAQ (reference sequence). In nucleotides, the CDR3 is TGTGCCAGCAGCTTATCCGTCGGCGGGGGGGCCCCAGATACGCAGTATTTT. Translating it yields CASSLSVGGGAPDTQYF.

V and J are TRBV9 and TRBJ2-1; D possibly corresponds to TRBD2 (6 bases). This CDR3 is 12 amino acids long. Trimming left V 6 bases short and J 9 bases short, with 13 bases between. Germline V CDR1 and CDR2: SGDLS, YYNGEE. The CDR3 DNA is TGTGCCAGCAAGTCTAGCGTAAGTGAGCAGTTCTTC. Protein: CASKSSVSEQFF.

The CDR3 reads CASSLRGQIEGYTF. In DNA form, the CDR3 reads TGTGCCAGCAGTCTCAGGGGACAGATTGAAGGCTACACCTTC. This rearrangement joins TRBV6-6 to TRBJ1-2; TRBD1 matches at 7 bases. V shed 5 bases and J 8 bases; nucleotides not matched to a gene: 11. The CDR3 length is 14 residues. Germline V CDR1 and CDR2: MNHNY, SVGAGI (reference sequence).

This rearrangement joins TRBV28 to TRBJ1-5; D uncertain. The germline V gene has CDR1 MDHEN and CDR2 SYDVKM. Trimming stripped 6 bases from V and 6 bases from J, with 21 bases between. CDR3 length: 16 amino acids. In DNA form, the CDR3 reads TGTGCCAGCAGATTTTTCGGAGGGCCCGACGGTCAGCCCCAGCATTTT. Its translation is CASRFFGGPDGQPQHF.

The chain employs TRBV12-5 and TRBJ1-2; D perhaps matches TRBD1 (6 bases). This CDR3 region has 12 residues. Germline CDR1 and CDR2: LGHNT and FRNRAP. V lost 5 bases and J 4 bases, leaving 8 bases between the germline ends. In DNA, the CDR3 is TGTGCTAGTGGTGCGGACAGCTATGGCTACACCTTC. It is translated as CASGADSYGYTF.

The chain links TRBV4-1 to TRBJ1-1; 7 nucleotides match TRBD1. After removal of 4 bases from V and 1 base from J, the junction contained 6 bases not matched to a gene. Germline CDR1 and CDR2: MGHRA and YSYEKL. This CDR3 is built from 15 residues. Here the CDR3 reads CASSRLQGRNTEAFF. The CDR3 DNA reads TGCGCCAGCAGCCGACTACAGGGGAGGAACACTGAAGCTTTCTTT.

The chain links TRBV5-1 to TRBJ1-1; D unresolved. CDR1 is SGHRS, CDR2 YFSETQ, per germline. The CDR3 loop spans 14 amino acids. V dropped 3 bases and J dropped 1 base, with 10 bases sitting between them. The CDR3 region is CASSSWRRNTEAFF. In DNA, the CDR3 is TGCGCCAGCAGCTCATGGAGGAGGAACACTGAAGCTTTCTTT.

CDR3 sequence (DNA): TGTGCCAGCAGCACCGAGTGGGGCACCACAGATACGCAGTATTTT. Residues: CASSTEWGTTDTQYF. The chain couples TRBV7-9 to TRBJ2-3, with a tentative D call TRBD1 (5 bases). Trimming left V 5 bases short and J 2 bases short, with 14 bases between. Germline CDR1 SEHNR, CDR2 FQNEAQ (reference sequence). The CDR3 totals 15 residues.